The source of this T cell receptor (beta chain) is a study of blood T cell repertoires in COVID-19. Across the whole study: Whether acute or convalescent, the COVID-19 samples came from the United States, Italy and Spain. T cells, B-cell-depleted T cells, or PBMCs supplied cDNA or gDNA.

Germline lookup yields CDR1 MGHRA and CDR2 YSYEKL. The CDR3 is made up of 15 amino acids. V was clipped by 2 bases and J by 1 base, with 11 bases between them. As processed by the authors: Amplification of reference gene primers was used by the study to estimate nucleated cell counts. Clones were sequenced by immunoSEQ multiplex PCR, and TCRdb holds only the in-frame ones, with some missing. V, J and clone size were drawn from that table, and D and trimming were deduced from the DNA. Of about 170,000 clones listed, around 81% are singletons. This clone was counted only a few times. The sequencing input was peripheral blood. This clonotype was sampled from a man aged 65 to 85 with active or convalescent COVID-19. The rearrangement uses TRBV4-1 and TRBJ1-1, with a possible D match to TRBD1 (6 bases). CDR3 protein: CASSQWGQRNTEAFF. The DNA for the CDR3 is TGCGCCAGCAGCCAATGGGGACAAAGGAACACTGAAGCTTTCTTT.